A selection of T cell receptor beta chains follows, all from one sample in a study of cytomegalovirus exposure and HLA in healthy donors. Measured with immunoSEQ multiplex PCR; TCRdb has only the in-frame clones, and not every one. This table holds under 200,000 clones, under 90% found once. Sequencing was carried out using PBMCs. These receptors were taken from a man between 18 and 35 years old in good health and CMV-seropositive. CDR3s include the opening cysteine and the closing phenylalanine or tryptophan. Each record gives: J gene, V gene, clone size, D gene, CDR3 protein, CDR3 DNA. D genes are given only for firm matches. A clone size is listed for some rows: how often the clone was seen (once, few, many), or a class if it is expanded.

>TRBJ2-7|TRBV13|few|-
CASSSLGVGDF
TGTGCCAGCAGCTCACTCGGGGTCGGGGACTTC
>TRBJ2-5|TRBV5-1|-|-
CASSLAMGLQETQYF
TGCGCCAGCAGCTTGGCCATGGGCCTCCAAGAGACCCAGTACTTC
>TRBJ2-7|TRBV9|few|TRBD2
CASSVSGLAGSSYEQYF
TGTGCCAGCAGCGTCAGCGGACTAGCGGGGAGCTCCTACGAGCAGTACTTC
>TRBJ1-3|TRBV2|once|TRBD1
CASAPMTGSGNTIYF
TGTGCCAGCGCACCTATGACAGGGTCTGGAAACACCATATATTTT
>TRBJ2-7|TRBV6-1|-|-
CASSVTRQVYEQYF
TGTGCCAGCAGTGTAACAAGACAGGTCTACGAGCAGTACTTC
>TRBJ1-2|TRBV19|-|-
CASERTVRDYGYTF
TGTGCCAGTGAGAGGACAGTTCGAGACTATGGCTACACCTTC
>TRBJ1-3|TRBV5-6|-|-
CASRPGGSGNTIYF
TGTGCCAGCAGACCTGGAGGCTCTGGAAACACCATATATTTT
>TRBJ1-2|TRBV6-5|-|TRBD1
CASSLTGGYGYTF
TGTGCCAGCAGCCTTACAGGGGGATACGGCTACACCTTC
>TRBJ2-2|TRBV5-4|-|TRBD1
CASSLADRGQGELFF
TGTGCCAGCAGCTTGGCGGACAGGGGGCAAGGGGAGCTGTTTTTT
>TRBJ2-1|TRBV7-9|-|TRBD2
CASSLALAGGNEQFF
TGTGCCAGCAGCTTAGCCCTAGCGGGAGGCAATGAGCAGTTCTTC
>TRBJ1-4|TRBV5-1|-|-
CASRSGFPQNEKLFF
TGCGCCAGCAGATCAGGGTTTCCCCAAAATGAAAAACTGTTTTTT
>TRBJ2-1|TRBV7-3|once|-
CASSLRAGEGEQFF
TGTGCCAGCAGTTTAAGAGCAGGGGAAGGGGAGCAGTTCTTC
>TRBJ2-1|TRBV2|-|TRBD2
CASTPGLAGGGEQFF
TGTGCCAGCACTCCGGGACTAGCGGGAGGTGGCGAGCAGTTCTTC